This TCR beta chain is from a study of blood T cell repertoires in COVID-19. Repertoires were generated with immunoSEQ multiplex PCR, while TCRdb's copy carries only in-frame clones and drops some. The table lists roughly 200,000 clones, 75% to 90% of them singletons. The CDR3 consists of 16 residues. The chain joins TRBV21-1 to TRBJ2-7; TRBD2 reflects the table's D call only, with no check against the DNA. TRBV21-1 is termed a pseudogene. The TCR sequence derives from a woman aged 55-69 years with acute or convalescent COVID-19. The sequenced sample consisted of peripheral blood. CDR3 DNA sequence: TGTGCCAGCAGCAAAGCTAGGACGGGGAGCTCCTACGAGCAGTACTTC. It is translated as CASSKARTGSSYEQYF.